What follows describes a single TCR beta chain. A few counts support this clonotype. This clone's antigen is unknown. No base qualities exist here, and no much larger clone lies one base off it. These data originate in a study of blood T cells in healthy people across ages (dated by TCRdb to about 2015). Background for the entire study: In model experiments, template switching captured roughly one uniquely barcoded TCR beta cDNA molecule for every two T cells. To track age-related changes in TCR beta repertoire diversity, the study relied on deep sequencing normalized with unique cDNA molecular identifiers. Donors were grouped into four age groups: young (average about 15 years), middle-aged (under 40), aged (about 59) and long-lived (82). To avoid experimental bias, donors of different ages were spread randomly across the sequencing lanes. For two donors (one aged 18 to 29 and one aged 80 or older), the study analyzed two additional independent replicas of 1 million unique cDNA reads from the same blood draw.

V and J are trimmed by 3 bases and 4 bases, and the gene matches miss 13 bases of the junction. The CDR3 has 18 amino acids, counting the end cysteine and phenylalanine. Only CDR3 DNA remains: 54 bases, in frame from the first base. The germline V gene gives CDR1 as SGHTA and CDR2 as FQGNSA. The 39 donors, aged about 6 to 95 years, were systemically healthy Caucasian individuals from Russia. Each donor gave around 9.9 milliliters of peripheral blood, collected into EDTA-treated Vacutainer tubes. PBMCs were isolated by Ficoll-Paque density-gradient centrifugation, with at least 7 million obtained per sample. Total RNA, at least 6 micrograms per sample, was extracted from PBMCs with Trizol reagent. Naive CD45RAhigh/CD27high T cell percentages were measured by flow cytometry on a PBMC aliquot from every donor. Overall study outcomes, separate from this receptor: As age increased, observed TCR beta diversity per million T cells dropped in a roughly linear way, and a significant reduction was already evident by age 40. There was a strong correlation between observed TCR beta diversity and the percentage of naive T cells measured by flow cytometry. Because the CMV infection status of the donors was unknown, age-related changes in expanded clonotypes may potentially have been confounded. The long-lived group showed more naive CD4+ T cells, fewer expanded clones and increased TCR diversity than the aged group, suggesting age selection. Estimates of total diversity from one million sequenced T cells were regarded as lower bounds and underestimates. Because profiling used bulk unsorted PBMCs, naive and antigen-experienced compartments could not be compared conclusively.

Receptor libraries were prepared by 5' RACE. The sequencer listed for this sample is Illumina HiSeq 2500. The second PCR ran for roughly 7 to 12 cycles and used a J-beta primer mix along with a sample-barcoded 5' primer. Each TCR beta cDNA molecule received a unique molecular identifier from a template-switch 5' adaptor carrying 12 random nucleotides. Each sample yielded at least 2.5 million CDR3-containing paired-end reads. First-strand cDNA was synthesized from all RNA with the Mint cDNA synthesis kit, primed by a TRBC-specific oligonucleotide. Following uracil-DNA glycosylase treatment, a first 18-cycle PCR with universal primers M1SS and BC2_uni_R was performed on all cDNA. The authors processed their data as follows. Normalization of each sample was performed by random selection of 1 million high-quality reads, each carrying a distinct molecular identifier. Instead of being binned into consensus sequences, reads with shared molecular identifiers were discarded. MiTCR, run with a Q25 quality threshold and the strictest error-elimination algorithm, handled CDR3 identification, clonotype clustering and error correction. Lower-bound total TCR beta diversity was estimated with a nonparametric unseen species model using Euler transformation. TCRdb passed the public sequencing reads through fastp at Q25 and MiXCR, retaining productive beta sequences. Identical CDR3 proteins give one entry, which carries the most common genes and DNA. TCRdb's processing, not the authors', yielded these V and J calls. A total of about 1,800,000 distinct CDR3 sequences appear in this sample, under 30% of them only once. Roughly 8.2% of the sample is taken by the ten largest.

The TCR was taken from a woman in her twenties or thirties in good health. The sequence links TRBV7-2 to TRBJ2-1, with TRBD2 matching 9 junction bases. The sample consisted of blood. At the DNA level, the sequence is TGTGCCAGCAGCTTTACTCTAGCGGGGAGCGGGGGGTACAATGAGCAGTTCTTC. This yields the protein CASSFTLAGSGGYNEQFF.